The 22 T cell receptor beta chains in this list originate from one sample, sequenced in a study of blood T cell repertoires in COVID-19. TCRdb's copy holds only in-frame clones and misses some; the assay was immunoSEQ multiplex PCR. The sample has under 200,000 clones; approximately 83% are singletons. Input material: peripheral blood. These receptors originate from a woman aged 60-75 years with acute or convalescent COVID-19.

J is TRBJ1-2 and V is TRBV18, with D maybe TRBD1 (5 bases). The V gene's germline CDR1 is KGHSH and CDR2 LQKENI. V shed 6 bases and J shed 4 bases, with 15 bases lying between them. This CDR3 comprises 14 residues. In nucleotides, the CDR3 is TGTGCCAGCTCGCCCCAGGGCATCGGCTATGGCTACACCTTC. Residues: CASSPQGIGYGYTF.

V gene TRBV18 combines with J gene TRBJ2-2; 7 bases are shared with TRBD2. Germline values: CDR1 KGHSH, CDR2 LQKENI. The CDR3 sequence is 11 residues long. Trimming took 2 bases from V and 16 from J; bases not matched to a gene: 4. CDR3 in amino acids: CASSPGEGTFF. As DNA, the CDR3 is TGTGCCAGCTCACCAGGGGAGGGGACGTTTTTT.

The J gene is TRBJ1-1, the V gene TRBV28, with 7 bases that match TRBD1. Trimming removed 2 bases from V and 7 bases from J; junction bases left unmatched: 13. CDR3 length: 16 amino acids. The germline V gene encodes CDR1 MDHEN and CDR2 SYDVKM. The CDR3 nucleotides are TGTGCCAGCAGTTTAGGAGGGACGGGACAGCCGTTTGAAGCTTTCTTT. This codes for CASSLGGTGQPFEAFF. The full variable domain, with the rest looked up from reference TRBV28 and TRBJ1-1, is DVKVTQSSRYLVKRTGEKVFLECVQDMDHENMFWYRQDPGLGLRLIYFSYDVKMKEKGDIPEGYSVSREKKERFSLILESASTNQTSMYLCASSLGGTGQPFEAFFGQGTRLTVV.

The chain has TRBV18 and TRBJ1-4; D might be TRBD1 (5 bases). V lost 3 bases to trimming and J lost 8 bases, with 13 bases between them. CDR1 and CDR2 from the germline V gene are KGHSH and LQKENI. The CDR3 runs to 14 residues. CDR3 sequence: CASSPQGVREKLFF. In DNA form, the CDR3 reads TGTGCCAGCTCACCGCAGGGTGTCAGGGAAAAACTGTTTTTT.

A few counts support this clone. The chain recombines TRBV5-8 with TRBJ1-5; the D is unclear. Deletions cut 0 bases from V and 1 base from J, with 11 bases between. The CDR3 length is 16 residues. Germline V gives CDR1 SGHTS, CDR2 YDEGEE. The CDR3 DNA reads TGTGCCAGCAGCTTGGGGCGGGTAGGGAGCAATCAGCCCCAGCATTTT. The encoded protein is CASSLGRVGSNQPQHF.

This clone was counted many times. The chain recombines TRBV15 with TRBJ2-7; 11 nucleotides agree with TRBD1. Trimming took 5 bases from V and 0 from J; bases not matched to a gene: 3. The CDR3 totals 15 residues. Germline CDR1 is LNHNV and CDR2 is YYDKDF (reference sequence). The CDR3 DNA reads TGTGCCACCAGCTATGGGACAGGGGGCTCCTACGAGCAGTACTTC. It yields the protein CATSYGTGGSYEQYF.

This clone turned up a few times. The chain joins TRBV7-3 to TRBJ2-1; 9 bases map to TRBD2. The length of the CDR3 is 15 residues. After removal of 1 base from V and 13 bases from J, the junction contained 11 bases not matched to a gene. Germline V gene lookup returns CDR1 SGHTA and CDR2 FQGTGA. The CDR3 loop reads CASSLMASGGQIQFF. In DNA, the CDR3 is TGTGCCAGCAGCTTAATGGCGAGCGGGGGGCAGATACAGTTCTTC.

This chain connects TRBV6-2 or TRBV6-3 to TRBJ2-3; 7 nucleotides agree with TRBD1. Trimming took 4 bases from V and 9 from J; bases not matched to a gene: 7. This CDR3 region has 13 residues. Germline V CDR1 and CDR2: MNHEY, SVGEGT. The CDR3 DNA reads TGTGCCAGCAGTTCCCGACAGGGAGTCACGCAGTATTTT. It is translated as CASSSRQGVTQYF.

Written as DNA, the CDR3 is TGTGCCAGCAGCTTAGCAGCCGGGTTCCCCCTCTACGAGCAGTACTTC. Translation: CASSLAAGFPLYEQYF. The chain has TRBV7-2 and TRBJ2-7, with D uncertain. Trimming took 0 bases from V and 3 from J, leaving 15 bases between them. The germline V gene encodes CDR1 SGHTA and CDR2 FQGNSA. The CDR3 runs 16 residues.

The CDR3 nucleotides read TGTGCCAGCTCACCTTCCCGGACAGGGTATATCGATTCACCCCTCCACTTT. The encoded protein is CASSPSRTGYIDSPLHF. The V gene is TRBV18, the J gene TRBJ1-6; 8 bases are a match to TRBD1. The CDR3 covers 17 residues. V trimming: 3 bases; J trimming: 8 bases; junction bases outside the gene matches: 12. Germline CDR1 reads KGHSH; CDR2 reads LQKENI.

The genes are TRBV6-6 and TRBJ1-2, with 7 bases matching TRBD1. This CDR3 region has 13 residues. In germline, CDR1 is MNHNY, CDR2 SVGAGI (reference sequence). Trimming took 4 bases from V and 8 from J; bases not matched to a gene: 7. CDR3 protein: CASSSDRVAGYTF. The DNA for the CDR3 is TGTGCCAGCAGTTCAGACAGGGTAGCCGGCTACACCTTC.

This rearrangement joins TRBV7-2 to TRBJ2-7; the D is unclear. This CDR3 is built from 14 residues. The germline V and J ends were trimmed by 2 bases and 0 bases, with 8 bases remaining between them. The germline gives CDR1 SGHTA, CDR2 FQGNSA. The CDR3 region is CASSLTVSSYEQYF. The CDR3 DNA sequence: TGTGCCAGCAGCTTAACAGTGAGCTCCTACGAGCAGTACTTC.

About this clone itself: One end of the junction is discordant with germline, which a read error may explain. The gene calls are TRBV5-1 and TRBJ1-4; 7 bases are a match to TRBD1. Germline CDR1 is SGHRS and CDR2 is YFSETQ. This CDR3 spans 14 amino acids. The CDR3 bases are TGCGCCAGCGGCTTGACAGGGACTAATGAAAAACTGTTTTTT. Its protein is CASGLTGTNEKLFF.

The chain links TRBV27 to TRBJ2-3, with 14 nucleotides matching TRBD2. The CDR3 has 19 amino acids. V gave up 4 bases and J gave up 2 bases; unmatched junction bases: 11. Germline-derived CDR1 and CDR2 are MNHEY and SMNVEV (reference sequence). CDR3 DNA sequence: TGTGCCAGCAGTTCCCCCTCTCCGGGACTAGCGGGGGTCACAGATACGCAGTATTTT. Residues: CASSSPSPGLAGVTDTQYF.

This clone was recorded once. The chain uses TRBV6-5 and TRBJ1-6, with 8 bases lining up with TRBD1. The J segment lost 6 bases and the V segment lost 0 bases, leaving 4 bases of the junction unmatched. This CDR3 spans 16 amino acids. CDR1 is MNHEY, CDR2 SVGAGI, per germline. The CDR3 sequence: CASSYSTTGVNSPLHF. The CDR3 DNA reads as TGTGCCAGCAGTTACTCGACGACAGGGGTTAATTCACCCCTCCACTTT.

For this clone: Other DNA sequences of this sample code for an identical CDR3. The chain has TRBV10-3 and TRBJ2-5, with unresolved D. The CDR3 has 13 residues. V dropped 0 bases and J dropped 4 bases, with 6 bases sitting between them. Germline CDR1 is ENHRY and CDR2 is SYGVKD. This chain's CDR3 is CAISESNGETQYF. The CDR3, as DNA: TGTGCCATCAGTGAGTCTAACGGAGAGACCCAGTACTTC.

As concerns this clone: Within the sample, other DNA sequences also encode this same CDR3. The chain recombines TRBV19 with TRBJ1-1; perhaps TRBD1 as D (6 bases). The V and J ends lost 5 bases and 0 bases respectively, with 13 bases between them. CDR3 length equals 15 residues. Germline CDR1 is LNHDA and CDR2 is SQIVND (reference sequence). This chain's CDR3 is CASSPPGVLNTEAFF. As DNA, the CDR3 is TGTGCCAGTAGTCCTCCAGGGGTCCTGAACACTGAAGCTTTCTTT. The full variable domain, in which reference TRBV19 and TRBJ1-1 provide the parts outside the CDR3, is DGGITQSPKYLFRKEGQNVTLSCEQNLNHDAMYWYRQDPGQGLRLIYYSQIVNDFQKGDIAEGYSVSREKKESFPLTVTSAQKNPTAFYLCASSPPGVLNTEAFFGQGTRLTVV.

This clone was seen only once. Here the CDR3 reads CASSLGGARADTQYF. In nucleotides, the CDR3 is TGTGCCAGCAGTTTGGGGGGGGCAAGGGCAGATACGCAGTATTTT. The chain has TRBV28 and TRBJ2-3; D perhaps matches TRBD2 (7 bases). Trimming took off 3 bases at V and 4 bases at J, with 14 bases between the two ends. This CDR3 is built from 15 residues. The V gene's germline CDR1 is MDHEN and CDR2 SYDVKM.

CDR3 coding DNA: TGTGCCAGCAGTGAGGGACAGGGGGGGCTAGCCACTGAAGCTTTCTTT. Translation: CASSEGQGGLATEAFF. V usage is TRBV6-1 and J usage is TRBJ1-1; 11 nucleotides agree with TRBD1. CDR3 size: 16 residues. Germline trimming cut 3 bases from V and 4 bases from J; bases unmatched to any gene: 7. Germline V gene data show CDR1 as MNHNS and CDR2 as SASEGT.

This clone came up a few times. This chain's CDR3 is CASNQQGKAEQFF. In nucleotides, the CDR3 is TGTGCCAGCAACCAACAGGGGAAGGCTGAGCAGTTCTTC. The rearrangement joins TRBV6-5 to TRBJ2-1; 7 bases fit TRBD1. CDR1 and CDR2 (germline): MNHEY, SVGAGI. The CDR3 runs 13 residues. V trimming: 7 bases; J trimming: 9 bases; junction bases outside the gene matches: 9.

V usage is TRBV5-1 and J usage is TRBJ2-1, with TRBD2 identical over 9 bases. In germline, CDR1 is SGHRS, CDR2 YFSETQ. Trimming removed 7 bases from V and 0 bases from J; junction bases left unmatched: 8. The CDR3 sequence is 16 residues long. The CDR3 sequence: CASWAGGPTSYNEQFF. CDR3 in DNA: TGCGCCAGCTGGGCGGGGGGGCCGACCTCCTACAATGAGCAGTTCTTC. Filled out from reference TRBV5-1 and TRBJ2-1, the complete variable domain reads KAGVTQTPRYLIKTRGQQVTLSCSPISGHRSVSWYQQTPGQGLQFLFEYFSETQRNKGNFPGRFSGRQFSNSRSEMNVSTLELGDSALYLCASWAGGPTSYNEQFFGPGTRLTVL.

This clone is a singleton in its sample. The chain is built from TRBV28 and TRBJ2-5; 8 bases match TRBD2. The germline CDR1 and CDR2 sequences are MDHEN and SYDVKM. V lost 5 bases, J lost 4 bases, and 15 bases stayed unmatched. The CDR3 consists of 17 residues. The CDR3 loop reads CASSTTLGGAFRETQYF. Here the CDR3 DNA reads TGTGCCAGCAGTACAACGCTCGGGGGGGCTTTTCGAGAGACCCAGTACTTC.